The 18 T cell receptor beta chains listed next were all sequenced from one sample in a study of blood T cell repertoires in COVID-19. TCRdb's copy holds only in-frame clones and misses some; the assay was immunoSEQ multiplex PCR. The table lists about 150,000 clones, around 92% of them singletons. The sample was peripheral blood. These receptors all stem from a man aged 55 to 70 with acute or convalescent COVID-19.

The genes are TRBV30 and TRBJ1-2; D unresolved. V shed 6 bases and J shed 3 bases, with 8 bases lying between them. Germline V CDR1 and CDR2: GTSNPN, SVGIG (reference sequence). This CDR3 has 11 residues. The CDR3 sequence: CACADYYGYTF. As DNA, the CDR3 is TGTGCCTGTGCGGATTACTATGGCTACACCTTC. The variable domain in full, with the rest retrieved from reference TRBV30 and TRBJ1-2, is SQTIHQWPATLVQPVGSPLSLECTVEGTSNPNLYWYRQAAGRGLQLLFYSVGIGQISSEVPQNLSASRPQDRQFILSSKKLLLSDSGFYLCACADYYGYTFGSGTRLTVV.

V usage is TRBV10-3 and J usage is TRBJ1-6; perhaps TRBD1 as D (6 bases). The germline V gene has CDR1 ENHRY and CDR2 SYGVKD. The CDR3 sequence is 14 residues long. The V end lost 3 bases, the J end lost 7 bases, and 10 bases lay between the germline ends. Here the CDR3 reads CAISENRENSPLHF. In DNA, the CDR3 is TGTGCCATCAGTGAAAACAGGGAAAATTCACCCCTCCACTTT.

The V gene is TRBV5-6, the J gene TRBJ2-1, with D possibly matching TRBD2 (5 bases). In germline, CDR1 is SGHDT, CDR2 YYEEEE. Trimming pared 0 bases from V and 8 bases from J, leaving 6 bases between. The CDR3 totals 12 residues. The DNA of the CDR3 is TGTGCCAGCAGCTTGGCCGGGGATGAGCAGTTCTTC. Protein: CASSLAGDEQFF.

This chain uses TRBV3-1 (or the pseudogene TRBV3-2) with TRBJ2-2, with a possible D match to TRBD1 (6 bases). This CDR3 region has 13 residues. Germline-derived CDR1 and CDR2 are LGHDT and YNNKEL (reference sequence). The V and J ends lost 3 bases and 6 bases respectively, with 8 bases between them. CDR3 in amino acids: CASSHPGAGELFF. For the CDR3, the DNA is TGTGCCAGCAGCCATCCAGGGGCCGGGGAGCTGTTTTTT.

V gene TRBV5-4 combines with J gene TRBJ2-3; 8 bases are shared with TRBD2. Germline assignment: CDR1 SGHNT and CDR2 YYREEE (reference sequence). This CDR3 has 14 amino acids. The trim removed 3 bases at V and 2 bases at J, leaving 2 bases unmatched. The CDR3 here is CASSSGGTTDTQYF. DNA for the CDR3: TGTGCCAGCAGCTCGGGGGGGACCACAGATACGCAGTATTTT.

The DNA for the CDR3 is TGCGCCAGCAGCCAAGGAACCCGGGACATCTACGAGCAGTACTTC. It specifies CASSQGTRDIYEQYF. The chain joins TRBV4-3 to TRBJ2-7; possibly TRBD1 for D (6 bases). This CDR3 spans 15 amino acids. Trimming stripped 1 base from V and 3 bases from J, with 13 bases between. The germline gives CDR1 LGHNA, CDR2 YSLEER.

This chain links TRBV6-9 with TRBJ1-6; D call uncertain. V was clipped by 1 base and J by 3 bases, with 7 bases between them. The CDR3 totals 15 residues. CDR1 is MNHGY and CDR2 is SVAAGI in the germline V gene. This chain's CDR3 is CASSYFSVYNSPLHF. Written as DNA, the CDR3 is TGTGCCAGCAGTTATTTCTCAGTCTATAATTCACCCCTCCACTTT.

V and J are TRBV21-1 and TRBJ2-5; the DNA was not used to check the table's D call, TRBD1. TRBV21-1 is a pseudogene. The CDR3 extends over 13 amino acids. The CDR3, as DNA: TGTGCCAGCAGCAAAGTTCAGGAAGAGACCCAGTACTTC. Its protein product is CASSKVQEETQYF.

The chain uses TRBV19 and TRBJ1-1, with a weak D call TRBD1 (5 bases). This CDR3 spans 17 amino acids. Trimming shortened V by 5 bases and J by 4 bases, and 23 bases separated the two germline ends. Germline loops: CDR1 LNHDA, CDR2 SQIVND (reference sequence). In DNA, the CDR3 is TGTGCCAGTAGTCTCCCCGCCCGTCAGGGCCGAGGCACTGAAGCTTTCTTT. Translation gives CASSLPARQGRGTEAFF.

V is TRBV7-2 and J is TRBJ2-5, with D possibly being TRBD2 (5 bases). The CDR3 is made up of 14 amino acids. CDR1 is SGHTA, CDR2 FQGNSA, per germline. Trimming shortened V by 1 base and J by 5 bases, and 11 bases separated the two germline ends. CDR3 in amino acids: CASSLVEGLETQYF. The CDR3 DNA reads TGTGCCAGCAGCTTAGTTGAGGGCTTGGAGACCCAGTACTTC.

The V and J genes are TRBV29-1 and TRBJ1-4; 9 bases match TRBD1. V lost 4 bases, J lost 10 bases, and 13 bases stayed unmatched. The CDR3 sequence is 15 residues long. Germline CDR1 reads SQVTM; CDR2 reads ANQGSEA. In DNA, the CDR3 is TGCAGCGTTGGAGGCTTGGGACAGGGAACGGGAAAACTGTTTTTT. Its translation is CSVGGLGQGTGKLFF.

The gene calls are TRBV21-1 and TRBJ1-3. TRBV21-1 is deemed a pseudogene. The CDR3 runs 17 residues. The CDR3 protein is CASRAGQIALSGNTIYF. The CDR3 DNA follows: TGTGCCAGCAGAGCGGGTCAGATTGCCCTTTCTGGAAACACCATATATTTT.

The V call is TRBV11-2, the J call TRBJ1-6; TRBD1 might be the D (5 bases). Trimming removed 4 bases at V and 8 bases at J, with 18 bases between. Germline CDR1 SGHAT, CDR2 FQNNGV. This CDR3 spans 16 amino acids. The CDR3 protein is CASSSRVQGAYSPLHF. The CDR3 DNA follows: TGTGCCAGCAGCTCTCGAGTCCAGGGTGCATATTCACCCCTCCACTTT.

The chain couples TRBV3-1 (or the pseudogene TRBV3-2) to TRBJ1-1; perhaps TRBD1 as D (5 bases). Trimming removed 4 bases from V and 2 bases from J, with 11 bases in between. This CDR3 has 14 amino acids. The germline V gene has CDR1 LGHDT and CDR2 YNNKEL (reference sequence). This chain's CDR3 is CASSRRTLNTEAFF. In DNA, the CDR3 is TGTGCCAGCAGCCGAAGGACACTAAACACTGAAGCTTTCTTT.

CDR3 sequence reads: CASSSTGMGTNEKLFF. The CDR3 DNA reads as TGCGCCAGCAGCTCAACAGGGATGGGCACTAATGAAAAACTGTTTTTT. This sequence joins TRBV5-1 and TRBJ1-4, with a tentative D call TRBD1 (6 bases). The germline gives CDR1 SGHRS, CDR2 YFSETQ. The CDR3 runs to 16 residues. V lost 3 bases and J 2 bases, leaving 14 bases between the germline ends.

This clone was seen a handful of times. The chain carries TRBV19 and TRBJ2-6, with no clear D. Deletions cut 7 bases from V and 2 bases from J, with 15 bases between. The germline gives CDR1 LNHDA, CDR2 SQIVND (reference sequence). CDR3 length equals 16 residues. Here the CDR3 reads CASMESRSTGANVLTF. Written as DNA, the CDR3 is TGTGCCAGTATGGAGTCCCGGTCGACTGGGGCCAACGTCCTGACTTTC. Full variable domain (outside the CDR3, taken from reference TRBV19 and TRBJ2-6): DGGITQSPKYLFRKEGQNVTLSCEQNLNHDAMYWYRQDPGQGLRLIYYSQIVNDFQKGDIAEGYSVSREKKESFPLTVTSAQKNPTAFYLCASMESRSTGANVLTFGAGSRLTVL.

As for this clone: Other DNA sequences in this specimen translate into the identical CDR3. The chain uses TRBV7-9 and TRBJ1-4, with 11 bases identical to TRBD1. Germline V CDR1 and CDR2: SEHNR, FQNEAQ (reference sequence). The CDR3 length is 14 residues. V was pared by 6 bases and J by 8 bases, with 5 bases of the junction left unmatched. CDR3 region: CASRSGTGGEKLFF. The DNA for the CDR3 is TGTGCCAGCAGATCCGGGACAGGGGGAGAAAAACTGTTTTTT. Filled out from reference TRBV7-9 and TRBJ1-4, the complete variable domain reads DTGVSQNPRHKITKRGQNVTFRCDPISEHNRLYWYRQTLGQGPEFLTYFQNEAQLEKSRLLSDRFSAERPKGSFSTLEIQRTEQGDSAMYLCASRSGTGGEKLFFGSGTQLSVL.

V and J are TRBV15 and TRBJ2-5; TRBD2 matches at 7 bases. This CDR3 comprises 16 residues. Germline assignment: CDR1 LNHNV and CDR2 YYDKDF (reference sequence). V lost 3 bases to trimming and J lost 2 bases; unmatched junction nucleotides: 9. As DNA, the CDR3 is TGTGCCACCAGCAGTTTCGGGGGGAGAAGGCAAGAGACCCAGTACTTC. Amino acid sequence: CATSSFGGRRQETQYF. The full variable domain, completed using reference TRBV15 and TRBJ2-5, is DAMVIQNPRYQVTQFGKPVTLSCSQTLNHNVMYWYQQKSSQAPKLLFHYYDKDFNNEADTPDNFQSRRPNTSFCFLDIRSPGLGDTAMYLCATSSFGGRRQETQYFGPGTRLLVL.